Presented here are 27 T cell receptor beta chains from one specimen sequenced in a study of PD-1 blockade in mismatch repair-deficient tumors. Clones were sequenced by immunoSEQ multiplex PCR, and TCRdb holds only the in-frame ones, with some missing. Of over 15,000 clones detected, approximately 88% appear once; the ten largest clones hold about a sixth. The material sequenced was PBMCs, taken before pembrolizumab treatment. The origin of the receptors is an adult with mismatch repair-deficient cancer.

The V call is TRBV10-3, the J call TRBJ2-7, with D possibly matching TRBD1 (6 bases). V dropped 10 bases and J dropped 3 bases, with 22 bases sitting between them. The CDR3 totals 15 residues. The germline V gene has CDR1 ENHRY and CDR2 SYGVKD. This CDR3 is CASSKTGTNNYEQYF. Written as DNA, the CDR3 is TGTGCCAGCAGCAAGACCGGGACAAACAACTACGAGCAGTACTTC.

The chain uses TRBV5-1 and TRBJ2-5; 9 nucleotides line up with TRBD2. V lost 4 bases, J lost 9 bases, and 13 bases stayed unmatched. This CDR3 spans 15 amino acids. Looked up from germline, CDR1 is SGHRS and CDR2 is YFSETQ. The CDR3 reads CASSVGAGGPWAQYF. The CDR3 DNA sequence: TGCGCCAGCAGCGTCGGGGCGGGAGGGCCGTGGGCCCAGTACTTC.

This clone was counted between two and nine times. The chain combines TRBV6-1 with TRBJ1-2; 7 nucleotides match TRBD1. Unmatched junction bases numbered 15, after V lost 1 base and J lost 4 bases. The germline CDR1 and CDR2 sequences are MNHNS and SASEGT. This CDR3 region has 18 residues. The CDR3: CASSEDGRDRPEGYGYTF. The CDR3 DNA reads TGTGCCAGCAGTGAAGACGGAAGGGACAGACCTGAGGGCTATGGCTACACCTTC.

This chain connects TRBV6-4 to TRBJ2-3; 8 positions match TRBD1. Germline V gene sequence: CDR1 MRHNA, CDR2 SNTAGT. This CDR3 region has 15 residues. The J segment lost 0 bases and the V segment lost 4 bases, leaving 3 bases of the junction unmatched. CDR3 DNA: TGTGCCAGCAGTGGAACAGGGGGAAGCACAGATACGCAGTATTTT. This translates into CASSGTGGSTDTQYF.

The genes are TRBV28 and TRBJ2-6; D ambiguous. This CDR3 region has 15 residues. The ends were cut back, 7 bases at V and 2 bases at J, with 12 bases in the middle. Germline loops: CDR1 MDHEN, CDR2 SYDVKM. CDR3 coding DNA: TGTGCCAGCACGACCCGAAAAACTGGGGCCAACGTCCTGACTTTC. Translation: CASTTRKTGANVLTF.

The chain recombines TRBV6-1 with TRBJ2-1; no clear D. The CDR3 has 13 residues. CDR1 is MNHNS, CDR2 SASEGT, per germline. V dropped 3 bases and J dropped 7 bases, with 10 bases sitting between them. The CDR3 loop is CASSDFSHNEQFF. CDR3 nucleotides: TGTGCCAGCAGTGATTTTTCCCATAATGAGCAGTTCTTC.

The chain uses TRBV5-8 and TRBJ1-1; 7 nucleotides line up with TRBD1. CDR1 is SGHTS and CDR2 is YDEGEE in the germline V gene. This CDR3 comprises 14 residues. Trimming removed 5 bases from V and 3 bases from J; junction bases left unmatched: 7. The CDR3 here is CASRVRQGYTEAFF. The CDR3 nucleotides are TGTGCCAGCAGGGTTAGACAGGGCTACACTGAAGCTTTCTTT.

The chain combines TRBV28 with TRBJ2-1; 11 positions match TRBD2. The CDR3 extends over 15 amino acids. Per the germline V gene, CDR1 is MDHEN and CDR2 is SYDVKM. V was pared by 9 bases and J by 7 bases, with 11 bases of the junction left unmatched. The CDR3 coding sequence is TGTGCCAGTTCCTTTTGGACTAGCGGGCTAAATGAGCAGTTCTTC. Its translation is CASSFWTSGLNEQFF.

The rearrangement links TRBV27 to TRBJ1-2, with D uncertain. Germline V lookup: CDR1 MNHEY, CDR2 SMNVEV (reference sequence). V gave up 5 bases and J gave up 2 bases, with 15 bases separating them. This CDR3 is 15 amino acids long. CDR3: CASSTRSGVNYGYTF. CDR3 bases: TGTGCCAGCAGTACGCGTAGCGGGGTCAACTATGGCTACACCTTC.

This clone has more than one count but fewer than ten. V and J are TRBV15 and TRBJ2-3, with D unresolved. The CDR3 contains 15 residues. CDR1 and CDR2 from the germline V gene are LNHNV and YYDKDF (reference sequence). V shed 1 base and J shed 2 bases, with 10 bases lying between them. The CDR3 DNA reads as TGTGCCACCAGCAGAGGGGCAGGAGACACAGATACGCAGTATTTT. Translated, it gives CATSRGAGDTDTQYF.

In its sample, this clone was seen once. The chain combines TRBV5-1 with TRBJ2-7; D unclear. Germline lookup yields CDR1 SGHRS and CDR2 YFSETQ. The CDR3 contains 17 residues. V dropped 1 base and J dropped 3 bases, with 20 bases sitting between them. The CDR3 DNA follows: TGCGCCAGCAGCTTGAATCGCGGACCGTCGAGAATCTACGAGCAGTACTTC. The encoded protein is CASSLNRGPSRIYEQYF.

The rearrangement links TRBV11-2 to TRBJ2-7; D not certain. Trimming took off 1 base at V and 2 bases at J, with 9 bases between the two ends. The germline V gene has CDR1 SGHAT and CDR2 FQNNGV. The CDR3 is made up of 14 amino acids. CDR3 sequence (DNA): TGTGCCAGCAGCTTAGGGACGACGGCCTACGAGCAGTACTTC. Translating gives CASSLGTTAYEQYF. The variable domain in full, with the rest retrieved from reference TRBV11-2 and TRBJ2-7, is EAGVAQSPRYKIIEKRQSVAFWCNPISGHATLYWYQQILGQGPKLLIQFQNNGVVDDSQLPKDRFSAERLKGVDSTLKIQPAKLEDSAVYLCASSLGTTAYEQYFGPGTRLTVT.

V gene TRBV18 combines with J gene TRBJ2-5, with D uncertain. Per the germline V gene, CDR1 is KGHSH and CDR2 is LQKENI. CDR3 length equals 11 residues. Trimming shortened V by 3 bases and J by 5 bases, and 4 bases separated the two germline ends. The CDR3: CASSPGETQYF. The CDR3 DNA reads as TGTGCCAGCTCACCTGGGGAGACCCAGTACTTC.

V gene TRBV4-3 combines with J gene TRBJ2-1; 7 positions match TRBD2. CDR3 length: 12 amino acids. The germline CDR1 and CDR2 sequences are LGHNA and YSLEER. Unmatched junction bases numbered 0, after V lost 4 bases and J lost 6 bases. The CDR3 bases are TGCGCCAGCAGCCCGGGGGGCAATGAGCAGTTCTTC. This gives the protein CASSPGGNEQFF.

This clone occurred once. The rearrangement joins TRBV10-3 to TRBJ1-5; 8 bases line up with TRBD1. Germline loops: CDR1 ENHRY, CDR2 SYGVKD. With 2 bases clipped from V and 6 bases from J, the junction kept 3 bases outside the gene matches. CDR3 length: 14 residues. The CDR3 nucleotides read TGTGCCATCAGTGAGACGACAGGGGCTCAGCCCCAGCATTTT. Its protein is CAISETTGAQPQHF.

V usage is TRBV10-2 and J usage is TRBJ2-7; a possible D gene is TRBD2 (6 bases). The CDR3 spans 14 residues. Trimming cost V 3 bases and J 3 bases, with 12 bases left between them. Germline lookup yields CDR1 WSHSY and CDR2 SAAADI. In DNA form, the CDR3 reads TGCGCCAGCAGTGATACGGGAGTAATCTACGAGCAGTACTTC. This translates into CASSDTGVIYEQYF.

The chain carries TRBV27 and TRBJ2-1; D gene ambiguous. Germline V gives CDR1 MNHEY, CDR2 SMNVEV (reference sequence). Trimming removed 0 bases from V and 8 bases from J, with 5 bases in between. The CDR3 totals 12 residues. The CDR3 DNA reads TGTGCCAGCAGTTTATCTGGTTATGAGCAGTTCTTC. Translating it yields CASSLSGYEQFF.

The rearrangement uses TRBV7-9 and TRBJ2-4, with 8 positions matching TRBD2. The CDR3 has 15 amino acids. V dropped 1 base and J dropped 7; count of bases not matched to a gene: 6. From germline, CDR1 is SEHNR and CDR2 FQNEAQ (reference sequence). CDR3 in DNA: TGTGCCAGCAGCTTAGGGTGGGGCGGGAGGAACATTCAGTACTTC. Its translation is CASSLGWGGRNIQYF.

The chain employs TRBV6-5 and TRBJ2-1, with D uncertain. Germline V gives CDR1 MNHEY, CDR2 SVGAGI. The CDR3 is made up of 14 amino acids. The V and J ends lost 2 bases and 5 bases respectively, with 10 bases between them. CDR3 protein: CASSYGYGNNEQFF. The CDR3 bases are TGTGCCAGCAGTTACGGATACGGTAACAATGAGCAGTTCTTC.

V gene TRBV28 combines with J gene TRBJ1-2, with D unresolved. V was cut by 6 bases and J by 4 bases, with 12 bases left in between. The CDR3 consists of 13 residues. Germline assignment: CDR1 MDHEN and CDR2 SYDVKM. The CDR3 coding sequence is TGTGCCAGCAGCCCGTACGTTGTCTATGGCTACACCTTC. Its translation: CASSPYVVYGYTF.

The V gene is TRBV5-1, the J gene TRBJ2-5; D is ambiguous. In germline, CDR1 is SGHRS, CDR2 YFSETQ. The V end was cut by 0 bases, the J end by 5 bases, with 8 bases between. The CDR3 runs 13 residues. The CDR3 DNA reads as TGCGCCAGCAGCTTGGCACCTCAGGAGACCCAGTACTTC. Translating it yields CASSLAPQETQYF.

This chain connects TRBV9 to TRBJ2-2; D possibly matches TRBD1 or TRBD2 (6 bases each). The CDR3 totals 15 residues. The germline CDR1 and CDR2 sequences are SGDLS and YYNGEE. The V and J ends lost 3 bases and 7 bases respectively, with 16 bases between them. Here the CDR3 reads CASSAPGGLGGELFF. The CDR3, as DNA: TGTGCCAGCAGCGCCCCCGGGGGCCTTGGCGGGGAGCTGTTTTTT.

V gene TRBV7-9 combines with J gene TRBJ1-1; D gene ambiguous. This CDR3 is 13 amino acids long. Germline loops: CDR1 SEHNR, CDR2 FQNEAQ (reference sequence). V dropped 2 bases and J dropped 1 base, with 5 bases sitting between them. The CDR3 loop is CASSLNGNTEAFF. The CDR3, as DNA: TGTGCCAGCAGCTTAAATGGGAACACTGAAGCTTTCTTT.

The chain carries TRBV7-9 and TRBJ1-5; weak D call: TRBD1 (5 bases). Looked up from germline, CDR1 is SEHNR and CDR2 is FQNEAQ (reference sequence). V lost 2 bases and J lost 0, with 8 bases in between. This CDR3 region has 15 residues. The chain's CDR3 is CASSLLGLSNQPQHF. The CDR3 DNA follows: TGTGCCAGCAGCTTATTGGGACTTAGCAATCAGCCCCAGCATTTT.

This clone has only a few counts. The rearrangement joins TRBV30 to TRBJ2-5, with D tentatively TRBD1 or TRBD2 (6 bases each). Trimming removed 4 bases at V and 5 bases at J, with 14 bases between. The CDR3 spans 13 residues. From germline, CDR1 is GTSNPN and CDR2 SVGIG (reference sequence). The CDR3 region has the DNA TGTGCCTGGAAGGGCGGGACATGGGAGACCCAGTACTTC. Its translation is CAWKGGTWETQYF.

The chain has TRBV2 and TRBJ1-3; D is undetermined. This CDR3 contains 14 residues. The ends were cut back, 9 bases at V and 0 bases at J, with 12 bases in the middle. Per the germline V gene, CDR1 is SNHLY and CDR2 is FYNNEI. CDR3 sequence: CASKGGSSGNTIYF. CDR3 bases: TGTGCCAGTAAGGGAGGGAGCTCTGGAAACACCATATATTTT.

This clone was detected only a few times. The chain links TRBV4-1 to TRBJ2-7; 10 bases fit TRBD2. The CDR3 is 15 residues long. Germline CDR1 and CDR2: MGHRA and YSYEKL. V lost 0 bases and J lost 3; bases outside the gene matches: 2. The CDR3 DNA is TGCGCCAGCAGCCAAGAGTCTAGCGGGGGCTACGAGCAGTACTTC. This sequence encodes CASSQESSGGYEQYF.